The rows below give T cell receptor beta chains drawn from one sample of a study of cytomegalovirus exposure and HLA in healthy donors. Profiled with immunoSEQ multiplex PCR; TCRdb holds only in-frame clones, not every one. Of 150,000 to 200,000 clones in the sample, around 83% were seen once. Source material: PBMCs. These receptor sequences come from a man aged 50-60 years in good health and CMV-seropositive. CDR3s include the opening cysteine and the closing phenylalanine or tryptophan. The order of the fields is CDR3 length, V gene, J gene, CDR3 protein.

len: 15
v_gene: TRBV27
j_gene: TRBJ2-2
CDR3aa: CASSFRTETTGELFF

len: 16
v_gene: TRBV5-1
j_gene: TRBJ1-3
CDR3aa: CASRRTTGVGGNTIYF

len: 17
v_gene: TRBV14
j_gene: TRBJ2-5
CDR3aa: CASSQDYRLTPQETQYF

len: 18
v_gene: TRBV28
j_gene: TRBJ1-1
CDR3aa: CASRRPWAPISVETEAFF

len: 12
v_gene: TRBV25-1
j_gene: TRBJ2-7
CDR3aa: CASSGNSYEQYF

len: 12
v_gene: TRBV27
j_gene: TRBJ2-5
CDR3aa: CARGLAEETQYF

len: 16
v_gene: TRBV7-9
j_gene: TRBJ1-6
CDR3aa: CASSLQGATSNSPLHF

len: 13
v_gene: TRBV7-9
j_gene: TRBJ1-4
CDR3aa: CASWGATNEKLFF

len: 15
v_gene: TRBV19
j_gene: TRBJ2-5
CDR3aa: CASRTSGGLQETQYF

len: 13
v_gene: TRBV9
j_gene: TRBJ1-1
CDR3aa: CASSAGQGAFAFF

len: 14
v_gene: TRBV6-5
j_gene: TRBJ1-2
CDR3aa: CASSPQNLAYGYTF

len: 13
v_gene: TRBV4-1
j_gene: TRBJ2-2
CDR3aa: CASSQPLTGELFF

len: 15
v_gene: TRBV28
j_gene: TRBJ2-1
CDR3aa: CASKGLREYSNEQFF

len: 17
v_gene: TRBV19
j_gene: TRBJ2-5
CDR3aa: CASSNPTSGDHQETQYF

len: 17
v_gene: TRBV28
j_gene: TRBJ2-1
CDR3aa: CASSFGYGVAGGDEQFF

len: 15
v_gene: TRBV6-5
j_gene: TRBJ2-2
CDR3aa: CASSPGQGNTGELFF

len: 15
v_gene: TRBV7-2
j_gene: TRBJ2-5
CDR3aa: CASSRGMGGQETQYF

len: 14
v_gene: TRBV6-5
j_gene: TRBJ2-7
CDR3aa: CASSSDPGSYEQYF

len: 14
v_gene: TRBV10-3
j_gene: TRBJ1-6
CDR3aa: CATLRTGEGSPLHF

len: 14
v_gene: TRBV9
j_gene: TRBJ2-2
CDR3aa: CASSVGWATGELFF

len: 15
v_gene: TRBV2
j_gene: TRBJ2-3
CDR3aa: CASIKDRANTDTQYF

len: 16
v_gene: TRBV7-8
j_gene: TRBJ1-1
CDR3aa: CASSLAGGQLNTEAFF

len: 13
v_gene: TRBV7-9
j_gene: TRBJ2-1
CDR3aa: CASSPGLAVEQFF

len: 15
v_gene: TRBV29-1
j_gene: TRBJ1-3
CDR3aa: CSVRTARTAGNTIYF

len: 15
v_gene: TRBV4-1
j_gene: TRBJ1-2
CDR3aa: CASSPAAGGYYGYTF

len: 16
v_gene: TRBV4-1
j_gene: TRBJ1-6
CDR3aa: CASSQAYGTGYSPLHF

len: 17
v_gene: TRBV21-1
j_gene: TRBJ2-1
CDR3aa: CASSKARLADSYNEQFF

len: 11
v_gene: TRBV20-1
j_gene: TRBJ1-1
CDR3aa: CSALGAGEAFF

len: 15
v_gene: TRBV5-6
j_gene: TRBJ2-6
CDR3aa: CASKDGGMGANVLTF

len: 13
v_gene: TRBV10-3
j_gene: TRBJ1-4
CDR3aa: CAIRDRVNEKLFF

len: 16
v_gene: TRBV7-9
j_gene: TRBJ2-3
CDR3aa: CASTDPGQGATDTQYF

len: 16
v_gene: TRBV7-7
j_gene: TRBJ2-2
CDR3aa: CASSGGQGAVTGELFF

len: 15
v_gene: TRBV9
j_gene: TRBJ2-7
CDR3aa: CASSAGTGGSYEQYF

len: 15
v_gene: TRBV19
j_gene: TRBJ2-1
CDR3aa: CASSTAGGHYNEQFF

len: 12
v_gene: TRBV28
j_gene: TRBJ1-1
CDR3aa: CASSPPSGRAFF

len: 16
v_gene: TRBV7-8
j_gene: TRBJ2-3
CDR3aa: CASSPPTAGATDTQYF

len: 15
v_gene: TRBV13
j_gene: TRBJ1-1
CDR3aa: CASSLNPGMNTEAFF

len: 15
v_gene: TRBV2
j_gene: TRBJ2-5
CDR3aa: CASSRTSGRIETQYF

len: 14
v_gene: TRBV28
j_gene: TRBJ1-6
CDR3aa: CASLQVVDNSPLHF

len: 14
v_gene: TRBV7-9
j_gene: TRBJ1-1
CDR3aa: CASLQGRGNTEAFF

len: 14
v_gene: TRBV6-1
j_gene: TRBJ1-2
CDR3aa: CASSEAGQGRRRTF

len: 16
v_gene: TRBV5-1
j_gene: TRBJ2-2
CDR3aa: CASSLASAGGTGELFF

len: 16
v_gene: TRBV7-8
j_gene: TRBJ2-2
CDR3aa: CASSLLAGPNTGELFF

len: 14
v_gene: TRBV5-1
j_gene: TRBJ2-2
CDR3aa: CASSLGQVPGELFF

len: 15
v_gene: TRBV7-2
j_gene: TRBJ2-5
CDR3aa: CASSLVGGGRETQYF

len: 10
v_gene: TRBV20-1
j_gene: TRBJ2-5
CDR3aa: CSAAMETQYF

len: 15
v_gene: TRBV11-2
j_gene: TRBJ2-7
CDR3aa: CASSWSGQGVFEQYF

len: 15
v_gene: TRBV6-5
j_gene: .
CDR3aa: CASSYSHRGSGEQYF

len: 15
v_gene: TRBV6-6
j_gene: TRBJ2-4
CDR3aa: CASSDPGHVKNIQYF

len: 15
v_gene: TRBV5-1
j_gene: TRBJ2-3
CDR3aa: CASSLPGQGEDTQYF